The 11 T cell receptor beta chains in this list originate from one sample, sequenced in a study of T cells in Graves' hyperthyroidism and ophthalmopathy. RNA transcripts served as the template for amplifying TCR beta CDR3 regions. The TCR CDR3 was amplified in a first-round RT-PCR using the HTBI primer set. TCRdb itself ran the multiplex PCR reads through MiXCR, one entry per CDR3 protein. This sample has 560,000 or so distinct CDR3 sequences; more than 45% occur once, and the top ten carry roughly 8.2%. Sequenced sample: peripheral blood or thyroid tissue (not recorded which). These receptors all stem from a woman under 30 with Graves' hyperthyroidism.

The chain carries TRBV3-1 and TRBJ2-7; 8 bases match TRBD2. CDR3 length: 14 residues. Per germline, CDR1 LGHDT and CDR2 YNNKEL (reference sequence). V was clipped by 0 bases and J by 6 bases; unmatched bases: 4. The CDR3 DNA sequence: TGTGCCAGCAGCCAAGAGGGACTAGGCCCCGAGCAGTACTTC. Protein sequence: CASSQEGLGPEQYF.

This clonotype was detected ten times or more. The chain carries TRBV7-3 and TRBJ2-2, with D unresolved. Germline V CDR1 and CDR2: SGHTA, FQGTGA. CDR3 size: 13 residues. Trimming shortened V by 6 bases and J by 5 bases, and 10 bases separated the two germline ends. The CDR3: CASSPAGTGELFF. CDR3 nucleotide sequence: TGTGCCAGCAGTCCCGCCGGGACCGGGGAGCTGTTTTTT.

The chain joins TRBV29-1 to TRBJ1-5, with TRBD1 identical over 10 bases. Per the germline V gene, CDR1 is SQVTM and CDR2 is ANQGSEA. The CDR3 extends over 14 amino acids. V lost 5 bases and J lost 11; bases outside the gene matches: 12. The chain's CDR3 is CSVSGTGVVETQHF. The CDR3 region has the DNA TGCAGCGTTTCCGGGACAGGGGTGGTCGAGACCCAGCATTTT.

The chain has TRBV7-9 and TRBJ2-7, with D uncertain. The CDR3 totals 14 residues. Germline-derived CDR1 and CDR2 are SEHNR and FQNEAQ (reference sequence). V was shortened by 3 bases and J by 2 bases, with 11 bases between the two germline ends. The CDR3 region is CASSFSWVPYEQYF. The CDR3 DNA follows: TGTGCCAGCAGCTTTTCTTGGGTACCCTACGAGCAGTACTTC.

This clonotype has only a few counts. This chain joins TRBV5-1 and TRBJ2-7; D is possibly TRBD1 (6 bases). V was cut by 0 bases and J by 4 bases, with 8 bases left in between. This CDR3 is built from 13 residues. Per the germline V gene, CDR1 is SGHRS and CDR2 is YFSETQ. As DNA, the CDR3 is TGCGCCAGCAGCTTGGATGGACAGTACGAGCAGTACTTC. Protein: CASSLDGQYEQYF.

This clonotype has only one observation. The CDR3 nucleotides read TGCAGCGTGCCGGGACAGGAAGGAAACACCATATATTTT. Translating gives CSVPGQEGNTIYF. The chain has TRBV29-1 and TRBJ1-3; 8 nucleotides line up with TRBD1. Trimming at V came to 6 bases and at J to 4 bases, leaving 5 bases not matched to a gene. The CDR3 is 13 residues long. Germline V gene data show CDR1 as SQVTM and CDR2 as ANQGSEA. The variable domain in full, with the rest retrieved from reference TRBV29-1 and TRBJ1-3, is SAVISQKPSRDICQRGTSLTIQCQVDSQVTMMFWYRQQPGQSLTLIATANQGSEATYESGFVIDKFPISRPNLTFSTLTVSNMSPEDSSIYLCSVPGQEGNTIYFGEGSWLTVV.

The chain joins TRBV5-1 to TRBJ2-7; possible D gene TRBD2, 5 bases. The CDR3 is made up of 13 amino acids. CDR1 and CDR2 from the germline V gene are SGHRS and YFSETQ. Trimming removed 4 bases at V and 3 bases at J, with 11 bases between. CDR3 loop: CASSPERDYEQYF. The CDR3 DNA is TGCGCCAGCAGCCCGGAGAGGGACTACGAGCAGTACTTC.

This chain connects TRBV5-1 to TRBJ2-2, with D tentatively TRBD1 or TRBD2 (7 bases each). CDR1 is SGHRS, CDR2 YFSETQ, per germline. The CDR3 loop spans 15 amino acids. The V end was cut by 3 bases, the J end by 7 bases, with 16 bases between. For the CDR3, the DNA is TGCGCCAGCAGCTGGACTACAGGGGAGGGCGGGGAGCTGTTTTTT. Translating it yields CASSWTTGEGGELFF. The entire variable domain, with the rest obtained from reference TRBV5-1 and TRBJ2-2, is as follows: KAGVTQTPRYLIKTRGQQVTLSCSPISGHRSVSWYQQTPGQGLQFLFEYFSETQRNKGNFPGRFSGRQFSNSRSEMNVSTLELGDSALYLCASSWTTGEGGELFFGEGSRLTVL.

This clonotype was seen a handful of times. This chain links TRBV14 with TRBJ1-2, with D tentatively TRBD1 (5 bases). Trimming took off 3 bases at V and 7 bases at J, with 18 bases between the two ends. CDR1 and CDR2 from the germline V gene are SGHDN and FVKESK. The length of the CDR3 is 15 residues. The CDR3 loop is CASSHESRARGGYTF. The DNA for the CDR3 is TGTGCCAGCAGCCACGAGAGTCGTGCGAGGGGTGGCTACACCTTC.

The gene calls are TRBV29-1 and TRBJ2-7; 11 nucleotides match TRBD2. The DNA matches TRBJ2-5 better at its end, which makes the J call doubtful. The CDR3 loop spans 15 amino acids. The V gene's germline CDR1 is SQVTM and CDR2 ANQGSEA. The CDR3: CSVDRLAGLYETQYF. CDR3 nucleotides: TGCAGCGTCGACCGACTAGCGGGACTATATGAGACCCAGTACTTC.

This clonotype came up many times. The chain has TRBV19 and TRBJ1-5, with D perhaps TRBD1 (6 bases). The CDR3 loop spans 15 amino acids. Germline assignment: CDR1 LNHDA and CDR2 SQIVND (reference sequence). Trimming took off 6 bases at V and 0 bases at J, with 12 bases between the two ends. CDR3 nucleotides: TGTGCCAGTAGCCAGACGGGGGCTAGCAATCAGCCCCAGCATTTT. Translation gives CASSQTGASNQPQHF.